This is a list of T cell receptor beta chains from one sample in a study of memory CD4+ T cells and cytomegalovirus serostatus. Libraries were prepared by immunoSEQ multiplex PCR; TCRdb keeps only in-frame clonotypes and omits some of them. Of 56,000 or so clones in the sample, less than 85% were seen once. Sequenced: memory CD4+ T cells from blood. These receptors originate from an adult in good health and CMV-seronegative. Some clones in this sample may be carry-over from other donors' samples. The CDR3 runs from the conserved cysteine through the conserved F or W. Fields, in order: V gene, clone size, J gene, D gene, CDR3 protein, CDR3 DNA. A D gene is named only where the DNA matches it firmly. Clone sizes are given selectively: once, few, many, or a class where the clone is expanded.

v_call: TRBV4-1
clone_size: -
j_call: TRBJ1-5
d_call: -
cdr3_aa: CASSQEDSNQPQHF
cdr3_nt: TGCGCCAGCAGCCAAGAGGATAGCAATCAGCCCCAGCATTTT

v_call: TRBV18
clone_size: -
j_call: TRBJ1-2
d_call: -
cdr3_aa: CASSSPSGSANYGYTF
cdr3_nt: TGTGCCAGCTCATCCCCGTCAGGGTCCGCTAACTATGGCTACACCTTC

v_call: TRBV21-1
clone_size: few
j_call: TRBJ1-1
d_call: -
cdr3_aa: CASSKAKGSGDTEAFF
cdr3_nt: TGTGCCAGCAGCAAAGCTAAGGGATCGGGGGACACTGAAGCTTTCTTT

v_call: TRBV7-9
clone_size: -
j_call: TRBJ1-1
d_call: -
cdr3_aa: CASSNRWGTEAFF
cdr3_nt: TGTGCCAGCAGCAATCGTTGGGGCACTGAAGCTTTCTTT

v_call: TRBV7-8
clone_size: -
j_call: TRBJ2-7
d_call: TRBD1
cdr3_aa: CASSLGSDRAYEQYF
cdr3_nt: TGTGCCAGCAGCTTAGGGTCCGACAGGGCCTACGAGCAGTACTTC

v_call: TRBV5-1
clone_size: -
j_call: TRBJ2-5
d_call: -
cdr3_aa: CASSLDGPETQYF
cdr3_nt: TGCGCCAGCAGCTTGGACGGGCCAGAGACCCAGTACTTC

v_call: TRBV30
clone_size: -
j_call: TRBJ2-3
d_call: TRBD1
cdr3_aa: CAWRGRGTDTQYF
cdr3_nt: TGTGCCTGGAGGGGCAGGGGGACAGATACGCAGTATTTT

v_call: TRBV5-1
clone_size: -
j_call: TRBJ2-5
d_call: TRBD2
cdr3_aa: CASSLAGYQETQYF
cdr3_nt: TGCGCCAGCAGCTTAGCGGGGTACCAAGAGACCCAGTACTTC

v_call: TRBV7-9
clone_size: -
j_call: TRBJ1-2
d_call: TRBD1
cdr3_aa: CASSLGGTGVYGYTF
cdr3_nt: TGTGCCAGCAGCTTAGGAGGGACAGGGGTCTATGGCTACACCTTC

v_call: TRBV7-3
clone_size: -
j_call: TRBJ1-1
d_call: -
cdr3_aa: CASSPIGRQVDTEAFF
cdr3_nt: TGCGCCAGCAGCCCAATCGGAAGACAGGTTGACACTGAAGCTTTCTTT

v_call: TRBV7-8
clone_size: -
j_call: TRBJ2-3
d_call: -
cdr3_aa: CASSPSQGSTDTQYF
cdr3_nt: TGTGCCAGCAGCCCATCACAGGGCAGCACAGATACGCAGTATTTT

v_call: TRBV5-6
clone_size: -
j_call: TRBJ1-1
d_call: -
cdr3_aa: CASSLADTEAFF
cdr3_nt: TGTGCCAGCAGCTTGGCGGACACTGAAGCTTTCTTT

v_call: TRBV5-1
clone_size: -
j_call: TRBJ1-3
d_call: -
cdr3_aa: CASSLGGASPGNTIYF
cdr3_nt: TGCGCCAGCAGCTTGGGGGGCGCCTCCCCTGGAAACACCATATATTTT

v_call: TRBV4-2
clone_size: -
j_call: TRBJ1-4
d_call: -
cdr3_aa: CASSQSGRGPEKLFF
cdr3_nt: TGTGCCAGCAGCCAATCGGGACGGGGGCCGGAAAAACTGTTTTTT

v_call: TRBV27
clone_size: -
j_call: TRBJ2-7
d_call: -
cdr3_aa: CASSAPRTGSSYEQYF
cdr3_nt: TGTGCCAGCAGTGCTCCCCGGACTGGAAGCTCCTACGAGCAGTACTTC

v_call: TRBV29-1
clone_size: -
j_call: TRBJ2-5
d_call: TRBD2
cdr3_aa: CSVASPGLEETQYF
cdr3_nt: TGCAGCGTAGCTAGCCCGGGACTAGAGGAGACCCAGTACTTC

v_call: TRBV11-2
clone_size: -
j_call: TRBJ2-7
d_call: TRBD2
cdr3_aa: CASSLSGLAGEQYF
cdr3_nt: TGTGCCAGCAGCCTATCGGGACTAGCGGGGGAGCAGTACTTC

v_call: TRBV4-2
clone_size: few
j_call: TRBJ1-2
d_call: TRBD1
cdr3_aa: CASSEQGTYGYTF
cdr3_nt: TGTGCCAGCAGCGAACAGGGGACCTATGGCTACACCTTC

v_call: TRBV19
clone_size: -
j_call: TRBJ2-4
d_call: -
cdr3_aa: CATGAGVKNIQYF
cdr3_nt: TGTGCCACCGGGGCAGGAGTCAAAAACATTCAGTACTTC

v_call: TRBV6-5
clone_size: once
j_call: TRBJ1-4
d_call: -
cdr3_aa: CASSGARQGEKLFF
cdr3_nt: TGTGCCAGCAGTGGGGCCCGCCAGGGAGAAAAACTGTTTTTT

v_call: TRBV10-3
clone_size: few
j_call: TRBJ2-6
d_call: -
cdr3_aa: CAISESGGFQVGANVLTF
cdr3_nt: TGTGCCATCAGTGAGAGTGGTGGTTTTCAGGTTGGGGCCAACGTCCTGACTTTC

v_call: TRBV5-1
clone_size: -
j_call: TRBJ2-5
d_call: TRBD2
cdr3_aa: CASSFSGGVSGETQYF
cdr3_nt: TGCGCCAGCAGCTTTAGCGGGGGGGTTTCAGGGGAGACCCAGTACTTC

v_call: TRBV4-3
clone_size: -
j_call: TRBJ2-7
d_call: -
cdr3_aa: CASSQAPLGEQYF
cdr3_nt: TGCGCCAGCAGCCAAGCCCCCCTGGGGGAGCAGTACTTC

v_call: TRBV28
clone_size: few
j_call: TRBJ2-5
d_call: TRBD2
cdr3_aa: CASSSLAGAGETQYF
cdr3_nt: TGTGCCAGCAGCTCCTTAGCGGGAGCGGGAGAGACCCAGTACTTC

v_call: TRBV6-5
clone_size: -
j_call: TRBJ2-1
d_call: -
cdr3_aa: CASSYSRRPYNNEQFF
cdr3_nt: TGTGCCAGCAGTTACTCACGACGTCCCTATAACAATGAGCAGTTCTTC

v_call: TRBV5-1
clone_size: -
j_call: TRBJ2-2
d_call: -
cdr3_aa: CASSFGRADGELFF
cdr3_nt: TGCGCCAGCAGCTTCGGCAGGGCCGACGGGGAGCTGTTTTTT

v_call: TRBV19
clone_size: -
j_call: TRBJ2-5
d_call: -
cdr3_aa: CASSTEAETQYF
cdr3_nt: TGTGCCAGTAGTACCGAAGCGGAGACCCAGTACTTC

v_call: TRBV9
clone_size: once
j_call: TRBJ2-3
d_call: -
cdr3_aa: CASSVDADTQYF
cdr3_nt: TGTGCCAGCAGCGTAGATGCAGATACGCAGTATTTT

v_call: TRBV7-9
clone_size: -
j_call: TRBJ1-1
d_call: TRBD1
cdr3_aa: CASNPTGGITETEAFF
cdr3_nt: TGTGCCAGCAACCCTACAGGGGGCATTACGGAAACTGAAGCTTTCTTT

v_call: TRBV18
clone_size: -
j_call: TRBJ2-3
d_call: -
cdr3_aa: CASSPRWGRSSTDTQYF
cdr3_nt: TGTGCCAGCTCACCCCGGTGGGGCCGGAGTAGCACAGATACGCAGTATTTT

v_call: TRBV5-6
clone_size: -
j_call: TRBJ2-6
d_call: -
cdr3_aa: CASSSIYSFKAGANVLTF
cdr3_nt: TGTGCCAGCAGCTCTATTTATTCGTTCAAGGCTGGGGCCAACGTCCTGACTTTC

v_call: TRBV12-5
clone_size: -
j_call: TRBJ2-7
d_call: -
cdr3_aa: CASGLDGSRVYEQYF
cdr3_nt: TGTGCTAGTGGTTTGGACGGGTCCCGGGTTTACGAGCAGTACTTC

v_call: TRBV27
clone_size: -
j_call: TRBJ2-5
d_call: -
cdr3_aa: CASSRTVGGETQYF
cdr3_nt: TGTGCCAGCAGTAGAACGGTTGGGGGGGAGACCCAGTACTTC

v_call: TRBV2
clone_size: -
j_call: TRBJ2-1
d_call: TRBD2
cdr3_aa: CASSEGGLAAVDEQFF
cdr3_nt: TGTGCCAGCAGTGAAGGGGGACTAGCGGCGGTGGATGAGCAGTTCTTC